This TCR beta chain was obtained from a study of blood T cells in healthy people across ages. Turning to this clonotype: What it binds is not known. A read error may account for a junction end that differs from germline.

The use of a sample-barcoded 5' primer and a J-beta primer mix characterized a second PCR of about 7 to 12 cycles. MiXCR, applied by TCRdb to the 5' RACE reads, yields one record per CDR3 protein. The sample records approximately 780,000 distinct CDR3 sequences, 20% to 30% being singletons. The CDR3 consists of 14 residues. Germline V gene data show CDR1 as SGHVS and CDR2 as FQNEAQ. General study findings and limits: Investigators treated diversity estimates from one million T cells as underestimates. Both higher diversity and more naive CD4+ cells marked long-lived donors when set against aged donors.

These data were likewise used in another study, on T cells of mothers and their children. According to that study: During the second PCR, the M1S primer introduced sample barcodes along with 2-4 random nucleotides.

Sequencing input: blood. The chain couples TRBV7-8 to TRBJ1-3; the D gene is possibly TRBD1 (5 bases). The receptor comes from a boy aged 5-17 years in good health. CDR3 protein: CASSLGGYGNTKYF. Written as DNA, the CDR3 is TGTGCCAGCAGCTTGGGGGGGTACGGAAACACCAAATATTTT.